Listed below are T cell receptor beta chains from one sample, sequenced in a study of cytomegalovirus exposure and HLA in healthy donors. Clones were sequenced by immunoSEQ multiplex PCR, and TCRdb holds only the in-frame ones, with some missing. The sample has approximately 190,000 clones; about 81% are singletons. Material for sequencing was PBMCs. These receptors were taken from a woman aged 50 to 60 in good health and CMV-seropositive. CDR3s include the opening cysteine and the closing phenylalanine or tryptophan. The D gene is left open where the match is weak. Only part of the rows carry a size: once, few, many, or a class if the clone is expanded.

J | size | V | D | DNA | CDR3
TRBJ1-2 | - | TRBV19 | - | TGTGCCAGTAGTAAGGGGATTAAAGGCTCTAACTATGGCTACACCTTC | CASSKGIKGSNYGYTF
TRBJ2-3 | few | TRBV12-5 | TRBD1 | TGTGCTAGTGCCCTTGGACAGGGAGGAGATACGCAGTATTTT | CASALGQGGDTQYF
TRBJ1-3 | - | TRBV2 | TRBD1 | TGTGCCAGCAGTCTCAGGGGGCTCGGTCCAGATTTT | CASSLRGLGPDF
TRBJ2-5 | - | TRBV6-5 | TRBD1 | TGTGCCAGCAGTACACCTCGACAGGGGATTGGTGAGCAGTACTTC | CASSTPRQGIGEQYF
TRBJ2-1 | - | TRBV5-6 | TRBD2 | TGTGCCAGCAGCTTGTATCTAGCTGGGGGGGATGAGCAGTTCTTC | CASSLYLAGGDEQFF
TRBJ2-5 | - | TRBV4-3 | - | TGCGCCAGCAGCCAAGGCGGCTCTAGCAGGTCCAGAGAGACCCAGTACTTC | CASSQGGSSRSRETQYF
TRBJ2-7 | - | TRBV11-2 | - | TGTGCCAGCAGCTTAGATGTCCCCCGGGTGCAGTACTTC | CASSLDVPRVQYF
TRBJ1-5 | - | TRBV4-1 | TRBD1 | TGCGCCAGCAGCCAAGATAGGAACAGGGGGTGGCCCCAGCATTTT | CASSQDRNRGWPQHF
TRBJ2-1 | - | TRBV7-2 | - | TGTGCCAGCAGCGTAACCGGGACAACTTACAATGAGCAGTTCTTC | CASSVTGTTYNEQFF
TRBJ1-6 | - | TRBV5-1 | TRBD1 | TGCGCCAGCAGCCTTGGACAGGGTGGGATCGGGGAGTCCCTCCACTTT | CASSLGQGGIGESLHF
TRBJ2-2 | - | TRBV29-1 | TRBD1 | TGCAGCGTTGTCGGGCCGCCACAGGGGCGGAACACCGGGGAGCTGTTTTTT | CSVVGPPQGRNTGELFF
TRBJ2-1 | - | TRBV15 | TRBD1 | TGTGCCACCAGCAAGGGACAGGGATTGGGGGAGCAGTTCTTC | CATSKGQGLGEQFF
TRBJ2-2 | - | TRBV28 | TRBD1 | TGTGCCAGCAGTCTCAGGCAGGGGGTCGGGGAGCTGTTTTTT | CASSLRQGVGELFF
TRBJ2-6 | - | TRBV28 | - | TGTGCCAGCAGTTTATTGGCAGGGTACGGTGGGGCCAACGTCCTGACTTTC | CASSLLAGYGGANVLTF
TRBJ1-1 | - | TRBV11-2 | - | TGTGCCAGCAGCCAGGAACTCCGCACTGAAGCTTTCTTT | CASSQELRTEAFF
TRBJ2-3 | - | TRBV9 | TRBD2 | TGTGCCAGCACCCTAAGAGCGGGGGGCACAGATACGCAGTATTTT | CASTLRAGGTDTQYF
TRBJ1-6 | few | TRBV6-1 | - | TGTGCCAGCAGCCTAACTATATATTCACCCCTCCACTTT | CASSLTIYSPLHF
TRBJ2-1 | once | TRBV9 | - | TGTGCCAGCGGTATAACAGGCTCCTACAATGAGCAGTTCTTC | CASGITGSYNEQFF
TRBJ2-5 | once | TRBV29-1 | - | TGCAGCGTAGCGGAAGAGACCCAGTACTTC | CSVAEETQYF
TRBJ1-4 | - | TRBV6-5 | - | TGTGCCAGCAGTTACTCATTGGGGCCTAATGAAAAACTGTTTTTT | CASSYSLGPNEKLFF
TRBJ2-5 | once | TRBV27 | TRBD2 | TGTGCCAGTAAGCGGGGGGGCACACAAGAGACCCAGTACTTC | CASKRGGTQETQYF
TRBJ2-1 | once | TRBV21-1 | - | TGTGCCAGTACAATTCGGGACTATTGGGGAAATGAGCAGTTCTTC | CASTIRDYWGNEQFF
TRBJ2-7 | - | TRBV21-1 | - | TGTGCCAGCAGCAAACGCCCAGAACCCCGGGACAGGGGGCCCTACGAGCAGTACTTC | CASSKRPEPRDRGPYEQYF
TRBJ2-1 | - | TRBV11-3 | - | TGTGCCAGCAGCCTGAGAGGGCACAATGAGCAGTTCTTC | CASSLRGHNEQFF
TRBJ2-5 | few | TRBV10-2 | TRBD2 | TGCGCCAGCAGTGGAGCCGGACTAGCGGGGGGGCAAGGAGAGACCCAGTACTTC | CASSGAGLAGGQGETQYF
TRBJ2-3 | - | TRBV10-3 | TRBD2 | TGTGCCATCAGGGGGACTAGCGGGGGTAGCACAGATACGCAGTATTTT | CAIRGTSGGSTDTQYF
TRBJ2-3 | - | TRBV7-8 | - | TGTGCCAGCAGCTTAGTACGAGACTACACAGATACGCAGTATTTT | CASSLVRDYTDTQYF
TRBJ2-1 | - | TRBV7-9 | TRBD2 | TGTTCCAGCAGCCGTCGGAAGAAAGCGGGAGGGGAATCGGATGAGCAGTTCTTC | CSSSRRKKAGGESDEQFF
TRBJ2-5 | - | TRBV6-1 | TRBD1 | TGTGCCAGCAGTTCGCAGGGACAGTGGCAGACCCAGTACTTC | CASSSQGQWQTQYF
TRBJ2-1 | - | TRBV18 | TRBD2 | TGTGCCAGCTCACCTGGACTAGCGGGAGACAATGAGCAGTTCTTC | CASSPGLAGDNEQFF
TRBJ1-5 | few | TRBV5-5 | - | TGTGCCAGCAGCTTGGGGGCTATGGGGGGGCCGAATCAGCCCCAGCATTTT | CASSLGAMGGPNQPQHF
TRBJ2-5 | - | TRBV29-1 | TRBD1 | TGCAGCGTGATGACAGGGCAAGAGACCCAGTACTTC | CSVMTGQETQYF
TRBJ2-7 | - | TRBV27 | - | TGTGCCAGCAGTTTCTTGTATAGGGGCGAGCAGTACTTC | CASSFLYRGEQYF
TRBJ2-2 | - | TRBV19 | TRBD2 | TGTGCCAGTAGTATTTTCGCGGGAGGGGCCACCGGGGAGCTGTTTTTT | CASSIFAGGATGELFF
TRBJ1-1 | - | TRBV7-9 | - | TGTTCCAGCAGCTTACCGGGGGGTGACGCTGAAGCTTTCTTT | CSSSLPGGDAEAFF
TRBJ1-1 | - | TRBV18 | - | TGTGCCAGCTCGCCAGGACAGATAAACACTGAAGCTTTCTTT | CASSPGQINTEAFF
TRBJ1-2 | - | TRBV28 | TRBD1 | TGTGCCAGCAGAGGGACAGGATCCTATGGCTACACCTTC | CASRGTGSYGYTF
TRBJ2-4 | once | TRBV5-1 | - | TGCGCCAGCAGCTTGGGGACAGTAGCCAAAAACAGTCAGTACTTC | CASSLGTVAKNSQYF
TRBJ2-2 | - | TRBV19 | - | TGTGCCAGTCGGGGGGCGGGGCCTTCGAACACCGGGGAGCTGTTTTTT | CASRGAGPSNTGELFF
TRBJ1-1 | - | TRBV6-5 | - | TGTGCCAGCAGCCTGGGTGGGCGCACTGAAGCTTTCTTT | CASSLGGRTEAFF
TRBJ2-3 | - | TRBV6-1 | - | TGTGCCAGCAGGCCACCGGGAGATACGCAGTATTTT | CASRPPGDTQYF
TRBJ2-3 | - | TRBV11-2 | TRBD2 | TGTGCCAGCAGCTTGGGACTAGCGACAGATACGCAGTATTTT | CASSLGLATDTQYF
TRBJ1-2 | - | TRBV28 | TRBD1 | TGTGCCAGCAGCCAGACAGGGGGCGAGGGCTACACCTTC | CASSQTGGEGYTF
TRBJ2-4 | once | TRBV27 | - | TGTGCCAGCAGTCCTATCGAAATAGCCAAAAACATTCAGTACTTC | CASSPIEIAKNIQYF
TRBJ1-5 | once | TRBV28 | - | TGTGCCAGCAGTTCCGGGACTGGGTACCTTAGAAATAGCAATCAGCCCCAGCATTTT | CASSSGTGYLRNSNQPQHF
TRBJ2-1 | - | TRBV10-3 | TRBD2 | TGTGCCATCAGTCCGACTAGCGGGAATTACAATGAGCAGTTCTTC | CAISPTSGNYNEQFF
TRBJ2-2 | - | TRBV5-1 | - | TGCGCCAGCAGCCGGGGTGGGGACACCGGGGAGCTGTTTTTT | CASSRGGDTGELFF
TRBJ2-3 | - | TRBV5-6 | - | TGTGCCAGCAGCCTGAACGGGAGAGGGGGCGGCACAGATACGCAGTATTTT | CASSLNGRGGGTDTQYF
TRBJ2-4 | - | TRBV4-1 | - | TGCGCCAGCAGCCAACAGGGCGTGAAGGGGAACATTCAGTACTTC | CASSQQGVKGNIQYF
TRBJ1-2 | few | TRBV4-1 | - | TGCGCCAGCAGCCAAGAACGGGTGACCAAAAAGAACTATGGCTACACCTTC | CASSQERVTKKNYGYTF
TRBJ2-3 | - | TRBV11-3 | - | TGTGCCAGCAGCTTAGTACTTGGAGCAGATACGCAGTATTTT | CASSLVLGADTQYF
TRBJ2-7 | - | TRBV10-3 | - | TGTGCCATCAGTGACTTTTCCTACGAGCAGTACTTC | CAISDFSYEQYF